Many counts were recorded for the clone carrying this T cell receptor (beta chain). What it binds is not known. These data are taken from a study of T cells in Graves' hyperthyroidism and ophthalmopathy. Whole-study context: It was at initial diagnosis, before any treatment, that peripheral blood was collected.

Patients aged 18 to 65 had newly diagnosed hyperthyroidism lasting under 2 months. RNA transcripts provided the source from which TCR beta CDR3 regions were amplified. HTBI primers were the set used in a first-round RT-PCR of the TCR CDR3. TCRdb recomputed calls from the multiplex PCR reads with MiXCR, one row per CDR3 protein. The sample contains fewer than 650,000 distinct CDR3 sequences, approximately 15% of which appear only once. Study-wide points: Ophthalmopathy and stable hyperthyroidism were told apart by a 13 V-J model.

Trimming stripped 0 bases from V and 4 bases from J, with 6 bases between. The CDR3 is 14 amino acids. Per germline, CDR1 SGHAT and CDR2 FQNNGV. Sequencing was carried out using blood. The clonotype was recovered from a woman in her 30s with Graves' hyperthyroidism that later progressed to Graves' ophthalmopathy. This sequence joins TRBV11-2 and TRBJ2-2; no reliable D call. In DNA form, the CDR3 reads TGTGCCAGCAGCTTAGAGGTGGTCACCGGGGAGCTGTTTTTT. As protein: CASSLEVVTGELFF.